This TCR beta chain originates from a study of T cell repertoires in cytomegalovirus infection. The table lists this clonotype with many counts. In TCRdb, the reads were re-called with MiXCR into one record per CDR3 protein. The data hold some 200,000 distinct CDR3 sequences, with 7.5% to 10% observed a single time. The TCR originated in a human donor in good health (CMV status not recorded). Some clones in this sample may be carry-over from other donors' samples. Sequencing was carried out using PBMCs.

CDR3 DNA: TGTGCCAGCAGTTTTCCGGGGACAGGCGAGCAGTACTTC. Protein: CASSFPGTGEQYF. The chain recombines TRBV12-3 or TRBV12-4 with TRBJ2-7, with 8 bases lining up with TRBD1. This CDR3 contains 13 residues. V trimming: 3 bases; J trimming: 6 bases; junction bases outside the gene matches: 4.